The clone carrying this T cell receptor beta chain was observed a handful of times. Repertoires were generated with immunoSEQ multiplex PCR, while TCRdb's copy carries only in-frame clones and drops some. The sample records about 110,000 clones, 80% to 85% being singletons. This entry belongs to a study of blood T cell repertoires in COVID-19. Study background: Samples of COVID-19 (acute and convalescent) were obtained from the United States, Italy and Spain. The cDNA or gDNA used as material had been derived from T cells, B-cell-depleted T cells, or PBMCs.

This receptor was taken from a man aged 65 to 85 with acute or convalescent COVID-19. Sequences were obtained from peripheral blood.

The CDR3, as DNA: TGTGCCGCCGGGCCTTCGGGGGGAGTTCGGAACACTGAAGCTTTCTTT. As protein: CAAGPSGGVRNTEAFF. V gene TRBV10-3 combines with J gene TRBJ1-1, with D perhaps TRBD1 (5 bases). CDR3 size: 16 residues. V lost 11 bases and J lost 1, with 23 bases in between. Germline V lookup: CDR1 ENHRY, CDR2 SYGVKD.